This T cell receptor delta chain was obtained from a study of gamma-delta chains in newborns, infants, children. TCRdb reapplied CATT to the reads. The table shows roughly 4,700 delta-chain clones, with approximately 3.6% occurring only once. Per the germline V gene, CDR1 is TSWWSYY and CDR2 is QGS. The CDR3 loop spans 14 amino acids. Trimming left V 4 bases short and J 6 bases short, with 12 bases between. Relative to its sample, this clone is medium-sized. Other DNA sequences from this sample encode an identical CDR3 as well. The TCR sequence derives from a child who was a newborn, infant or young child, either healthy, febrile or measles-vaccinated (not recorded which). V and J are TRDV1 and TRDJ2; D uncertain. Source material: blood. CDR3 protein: CALGAPPAAAQLFF. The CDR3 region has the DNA TGTGCTCTTGGGGCGCCTCCGGCGGCAGCACAACTCTTCTTT.